The sequence of this T cell receptor (beta chain) was determined in a study of blood T cell repertoires in COVID-19 (dated by TCRdb to 2018 to 2021). With respect to the entire study: Collaborator samples came from the United States, Italy and Spain and covered acute and convalescent phases of COVID-19. The prospective study material was composed of cDNA or gDNA derived from T cells, B-cell-depleted T cells, or PBMCs. The dataset comprised deeply sampled blood TCRbeta repertoires from subjects exposed to, actively infected with, or recovered from COVID-19. The repertoires were released in a freely available public database meant as a resource for research on the immune response to SARS-CoV-2. Samples were obtained from the ongoing ImmuneRACE study (first 160 participants) and from 950 to 1,500 subjects provided by 6 global collaborators. The sample metadata nearly always contained a de-identified subject ID, COVID-19 status, age in years and sex. Where available, HLA class I and class II types were obtained from metadata supplied by the sample provider rather than from assay-based typing.

Per the germline V gene, SQVTM is the CDR1 and ANQGSEA is the CDR2. V and J are trimmed by 5 bases and 4 bases, and the gene matches miss 4 bases of the junction. The CDR3 runs 12 residues from the cysteine to the phenylalanine. Just the 36-base CDR3 DNA is kept, in frame starting at base 1. General conclusions and limits of the study: How much clinical and demographic metadata was included differed by source and by participant, and the metadata was provided uncurated.

The immunoSEQ Assay, a bias-controlled multiplex PCR, was used to amplify TCRbeta CDR3 regions from genomic DNA. The authors' analysis ran thus. Within the assay, amplification of reference gene primers was used to estimate how many nucleated cells each sample contained. Sequence reads were collapsed and filtered to measure the absolute abundance of every unique TCRbeta CDR3 rearrangement. For each sample, productive Simpson clonality was calculated by taking the square root of Simpson's diversity index across productive rearrangements. The immuneACCESS repertoire file appears here via TCRdb, limited to in-frame rearrangements. These files lack a portion of the clones; in checked studies, under half of the deficit traces to unresolved V genes, and the cause of the others is not known. D and trimming were read from the DNA, whereas the V and J calls and clone size are those reported in that table. Here the sample has some 180,000 clones; approximately 84% occur a single time. The ten largest clones capture roughly 7.1% of the sample.

In regard to this clone: The specificity of this receptor is unknown. Base qualities are not recorded, but no much larger clone differs from it by a single base.

Collaborating institutions collected whole blood in K2EDTA tubes following their own protocols. For TCRbeta analysis, collaborators shipped samples as frozen whole blood, isolated PBMCs, or DNA extracted from either of those sample types. Here the chain combines TRBV29-1 and TRBJ1-2; the central 7 bases match TRBD1. The source material was peripheral blood. The origin of this receptor is a human donor in a cohort sampled during active COVID-19. For the CDR3, the sequence is CSVSGTVYGYTF. The DNA reads as follows: TGCAGCGTTTCGGGGACAGTCTATGGCTACACCTTC.